This TCR beta chain was identified during a study of T-cell reconstitution after alpha-beta-depleted transplantation in children. As it was prepared, the TCRbeta library received unique molecular identifiers. TCRdb fed the PCR reads into MiXCR, producing one record per CDR3 protein. This table holds under 85,000 distinct CDR3 sequences, approximately 18% found once. The V gene lost 0 bases and the J gene lost 0 bases, with 11 bases spanning the gap. This CDR3 region has 16 residues. Looked up from germline, CDR1 is SGHTA and CDR2 is FQGNSA. The TCR was taken from a male patient under 10 years old who had a stem cell transplant for acute lymphoblastic leukemia, so the T cells may come from the graft donor. This specimen was PBMCs, mostly from graft donor cells, taken 360 days after TCRalphabeta/CD19-depleted stem cell transplant. J is TRBJ2-5 and V is TRBV7-2; maybe TRBD1 (5 bases). The CDR3 DNA reads as TGTGCCAGCAGCTTAGCACCAGACAGATACCAAGAGACCCAGTACTTC. Translating gives CASSLAPDRYQETQYF.